Shown below are 11 T cell receptor beta chains from a single sample sequenced in a study of T cells in Graves' hyperthyroidism and ophthalmopathy. TCR beta CDR3 regions were amplified from RNA. The TCR CDR3 first-round RT-PCR relied on the HTBI primer set. From the multiplex PCR reads, TCRdb called clonotypes with MiXCR, one entry per CDR3 protein. The sample holds some 360,000 distinct CDR3 sequences, approximately 15% seen once. Input material: blood. Receptors originate from a woman in her fifties or sixties with Graves' hyperthyroidism.

In its sample, this clonotype was seen many times. This chain joins TRBV30 and TRBJ2-7, with D unresolved. The germline CDR1 and CDR2 sequences are GTSNPN and SVGIG (reference sequence). CDR3 length equals 11 residues. Trimming took 5 bases from V and 1 from J, leaving 6 bases between them. In DNA form, the CDR3 reads TGTGCCTGGGCTCTATCCTACGAGCAGTACTTC. Amino acids: CAWALSYEQYF.

This clonotype was seen more than once but under ten times. This chain uses TRBV4-1 with TRBJ2-2; no clear D gene. Germline values: CDR1 MGHRA, CDR2 YSYEKL. V was shortened by 4 bases and J by 6 bases, with 12 bases between the two germline ends. The CDR3 has 14 amino acids. The CDR3 sequence: CASSRVPSAGELFF. Here the CDR3 DNA reads TGCGCCAGCAGCCGAGTGCCGAGCGCCGGGGAGCTGTTTTTT.

This clonotype was seen repeatedly, ten times or more. V usage is TRBV2 and J usage is TRBJ2-7; the D gene is possibly TRBD2 (5 bases). The germline V gene encodes CDR1 SNHLY and CDR2 FYNNEI. This CDR3 is 12 amino acids long. Trimming took 7 bases from V and 4 from J, leaving 11 bases between them. The CDR3 coding sequence is TGTGCCAGCATGGCGGGCCTATACGAGCAGTACTTC. Protein product: CASMAGLYEQYF.

The J gene is TRBJ2-2, the V gene TRBV5-6; tentatively, D is TRBD1 (6 bases). The V end was cut by 6 bases, the J end by 1 base, with 13 bases between. Germline V lookup: CDR1 SGHDT, CDR2 YYEEEE. The CDR3 covers 15 residues. For the CDR3, the DNA is TGTGCCAGCAATTGGATGGGACAGAACACCGGGGAGCTGTTTTTT. It is translated as CASNWMGQNTGELFF.

The sample holds many counts of this clonotype. V usage is TRBV7-2 and J usage is TRBJ1-1; maybe TRBD1 (6 bases). Trimming pared 4 bases from V and 3 bases from J, leaving 6 bases between. Germline assignment: CDR1 SGHTA and CDR2 FQGNSA. The CDR3 is 12 amino acids. Here the CDR3 reads CASSYRDTEAFF. The CDR3 DNA reads as TGTGCCAGCAGCTACAGGGACACTGAAGCTTTCTTT. Together with reference TRBV7-2 and TRBJ1-1, the CDR3 gives the full variable domain: GAGVSQSPSNKVTEKGKDVELRCDPISGHTALYWYRQSLGQGLEFLIYFQGNSAPDKSGLPSDRFSAERTGGSVSTLTIQRTQQEDSAVYLCASSYRDTEAFFGQGTRLTVV.

This clonotype appeared many times. V and J are TRBV20-1 and TRBJ1-5; weak D call: TRBD1 (5 bases). Germline CDR1 reads DFQATT; CDR2 reads SNEGSKA (reference sequence). V was trimmed by 3 bases and J by 3 bases, leaving 12 bases between them. The CDR3 length is 14 residues. As DNA, the CDR3 is TGCAGTGCTAGTATTACAGGAGACAATCAGCCCCAGCATTTT. This encodes CSASITGDNQPQHF.

This clonotype was observed many times. The chain recombines TRBV10-3 with TRBJ1-5; D remains ambiguous. This CDR3 contains 14 residues. Trimming removed 4 bases at V and 4 bases at J, with 11 bases between. Germline assignment: CDR1 ENHRY and CDR2 SYGVKD. The DNA for the CDR3 is TGTGCCATCAGTGTTGGGCAGCAAAATCAGCCCCAGCATTTT. This gives the protein CAISVGQQNQPQHF.

Only a few counts were recorded for this clonotype. The V and J genes are TRBV15 and TRBJ2-7; the D call may be TRBD1 or TRBD2 (5 bases each). V dropped 2 bases and J dropped 3 bases, with 14 bases sitting between them. From germline, CDR1 is LNHNV and CDR2 YYDKDF (reference sequence). This CDR3 region has 15 residues. In DNA form, the CDR3 reads TGTGCCACCAGCAGAACGGGGACGGCTATCTACGAGCAGTACTTC. Protein product: CATSRTGTAIYEQYF.

This clonotype was seen more than once but under ten times. The chain joins TRBV5-6 to TRBJ1-3; 7 nucleotides match TRBD1. CDR1 SGHDT and CDR2 YYEEEE come from the germline V gene. The CDR3 covers 16 residues. V was pared by 0 bases and J by 2 bases, with 5 bases of the junction left unmatched. The DNA of the CDR3 is TGTGCCAGCAGCTTGGAACCGACAGGGACTGGAAACACCATATATTTT. Translating it yields CASSLEPTGTGNTIYF.

This clonotype was seen at least ten times. The chain links TRBV2 to TRBJ2-1; D perhaps matches TRBD2 (6 bases). Looked up from germline, CDR1 is SNHLY and CDR2 is FYNNEI. The CDR3 extends over 14 amino acids. V gave up 8 bases and J gave up 2 bases, with 13 bases separating them. CDR3 loop: CASSLGGPYNEQFF. CDR3 DNA: TGTGCCAGCTCGTTGGGGGGTCCCTACAATGAGCAGTTCTTC.

This clonotype has more than one count but fewer than ten. This sequence joins TRBV20-1 and TRBJ2-7, with D perhaps matching TRBD1 (5 bases). The CDR3 sequence is 15 residues long. Germline-derived CDR1 and CDR2 are DFQATT and SNEGSKA (reference sequence). Trimming took off 5 bases at V and 7 bases at J, with 24 bases between the two ends. The CDR3 DNA follows: TGCAGTGCTTGGTCAGCAGGGATTAATCTGAGGGAGCAGTACTTC. It is translated as CSAWSAGINLREQYF.